Each of the 4 T cell receptor beta chains below was sequenced from the same sample in a study of T cell responses to AZD1222 COVID-19 vaccine. The protocol was immunoSEQ multiplex PCR, while the TCRdb copy is restricted to in-frame clones and leaves out a portion. The repertoire holds about 35,000 clones, with 86% as singletons. The material was peripheral blood, obtained on day 0 of AZD1222 vaccination. The receptors here all came from an adult in good health.

The sample holds a few counts of this clone. This chain links TRBV2 with TRBJ1-5; weak D call: TRBD1 (5 bases). This CDR3 region has 14 residues. Trimming left V 10 bases short and J 2 bases short, with 15 bases between. Germline V CDR1 and CDR2: SNHLY, FYNNEI. CDR3 sequence: CATSKGSGNQPQHF. CDR3 coding DNA: TGTGCCACGAGCAAGGGGAGTGGCAATCAGCCCCAGCATTTT.

The chain links TRBV6-6 to TRBJ2-1; 9 nucleotides match TRBD2. CDR1 is MNHNY and CDR2 is SVGAGI in the germline V gene (reference sequence). V shed 4 bases, J shed 5 bases, and the junction held 9 bases outside the gene matches. This CDR3 region has 16 residues. The CDR3 DNA is TGTGCCAGCAGTTCCCATAGCGGGGGAGCAAACAATGAGCAGTTCTTC. This encodes CASSSHSGGANNEQFF.

This chain joins TRBV5-4 and TRBJ2-2; TRBD1 matches 8 bases. Per germline, CDR1 SGHNT and CDR2 YYREEE (reference sequence). The V segment lost 4 bases and the J segment 4 bases; nucleotides outside the gene matches: 6. The CDR3 length is 15 residues. The CDR3 sequence: CASSRGGTGTGELFF. The CDR3 DNA sequence: TGTGCCAGCAGCCGGGGTGGGACAGGCACCGGGGAGCTGTTTTTT.

In this sample, this clone turned up once. In DNA, the CDR3 is TGTGCCAGCAGTACCGGGACGGCCGGGGCCAGGGGAGGCTACACCTTC. As protein: CASSTGTAGARGGYTF. This chain connects TRBV28 to TRBJ1-2; tentatively, D is TRBD1 (6 bases). CDR1 is MDHEN, CDR2 SYDVKM, per germline. This CDR3 spans 16 amino acids. Trimming cost V 5 bases and J 8 bases, with 24 bases left between them.